These 29 T cell receptor beta chains came from one sample sequenced in a study of beta chain features in type 1 diabetes. What was sequenced were expressed TCRB transcripts, since all of the isolated RNA had been reverse transcribed. This table comes from immunoSEQ multiplex PCR, and its TCRdb copy is limited to in-frame clones, with some not included. Of about 230,000 clones listed, about 10% were seen once; the top ten hold approximately 0.03%. The sample was naive CD4+ T cells from blood. All receptors come from a woman aged 18-30 years in good health.

This clone was found a few times. This chain links TRBV4-2 with TRBJ2-2; D not resolved. Germline CDR1 reads LGHNA; CDR2 reads YNFKEQ. The CDR3 totals 14 residues. V gave up 1 base and J gave up 3 bases, with 6 bases separating them. CDR3: CASSQGEDTGELFF. The CDR3 DNA reads as TGTGCCAGCAGCCAAGGCGAGGACACCGGGGAGCTGTTTTTT.

This clone has just a few counts. J is TRBJ2-1 and V is TRBV5-1; TRBD2 aligns across 8 bases. V shed 5 bases, J shed 10 bases, and the junction held 8 bases outside the gene matches. CDR1 is SGHRS and CDR2 is YFSETQ in the germline V gene. The CDR3 is 13 residues long. Here the CDR3 DNA reads TGCGCCAGCAGGGTCCGGGAGGGCCACGAGCAGTTCTTC. Translation: CASRVREGHEQFF.

This clone was detected only a few times. The genes are TRBV6-6 and TRBJ1-1; D possibly corresponds to TRBD1 (6 bases). Trimming shortened V by 1 base and J by 1 base, and 10 bases separated the two germline ends. This CDR3 is 15 amino acids long. Germline V lookup: CDR1 MNHNY, CDR2 SVGAGI (reference sequence). CDR3 residues: CASSYLLQGNTEAFF. The CDR3 region has the DNA TGTGCCAGCAGTTACTTACTACAGGGGAACACTGAAGCTTTCTTT.

V usage is TRBV2 and J usage is TRBJ2-7; D not certain. Germline V CDR1 and CDR2: SNHLY, FYNNEI. Trimming took 10 bases from V and 6 from J, leaving 13 bases between them. There are 11 residues in the CDR3. CDR3: CAITPFTEQYF. The CDR3 nucleotides are TGTGCCATTACACCTTTTACCGAGCAGTACTTC.

This clone has more than one count but fewer than ten. The chain recombines TRBV30 with TRBJ1-6, with D possibly TRBD1 on 6 matching bases. Germline V gene lookup returns CDR1 GTSNPN and CDR2 SVGIG (reference sequence). Deletions cut 0 bases from V and 7 bases from J, with 10 bases between. The CDR3 loop spans 14 amino acids. The CDR3 DNA follows: TGTGCCTGGAGTGTAGGGGGGGCGAATTCACCCCTCCACTTT. Translated, it gives CAWSVGGANSPLHF. The complete variable domain, with remaining parts taken from reference TRBV30 and TRBJ1-6, reads SQTIHQWPATLVQPVGSPLSLECTVEGTSNPNLYWYRQAAGRGLQLLFYSVGIGQISSEVPQNLSASRPQDRQFILSSKKLLLSDSGFYLCAWSVGGANSPLHFGNGTRLTVT.

V is TRBV11-2 and J is TRBJ1-4, with 7 bases that match TRBD1. CDR1 is SGHAT, CDR2 FQNNGV, per germline. The V gene end was trimmed by 5 bases and the J gene end by 3 bases; junction bases not matched to a gene: 9. This CDR3 is built from 16 residues. The CDR3 region is CASSHLKGAANEKLFF. The CDR3 bases are TGTGCCAGCAGCCACCTTAAGGGGGCTGCTAATGAAAAACTGTTTTTT.

This sequence joins TRBV29-1 and TRBJ1-4; D uncertain. From germline, CDR1 is SQVTM and CDR2 ANQGSEA. Trimming took off 6 bases at V and 0 bases at J, with 14 bases between the two ends. The CDR3 consists of 15 residues. The CDR3 reads CSVIPLEPTNEKLFF. The CDR3 DNA reads as TGCAGCGTCATCCCGTTGGAGCCAACTAATGAAAAACTGTTTTTT.

This clone was seen more than once but under ten times. The chain has TRBV30 and TRBJ1-1; unclear D gene. The CDR3 extends over 13 amino acids. Trimming shortened V by 4 bases and J by 5 bases, and 14 bases separated the two germline ends. Germline V CDR1 and CDR2: GTSNPN, SVGIG (reference sequence). As DNA, the CDR3 is TGTGCCTGGATACCAAGTGGGCTGACTGAAGCTTTCTTT. Translating gives CAWIPSGLTEAFF.

The sample holds a few counts of this clone. J is TRBJ1-2 and V is TRBV20-1; TRBD1 aligns across 7 bases. V gave up 4 bases and J gave up 12 bases; unmatched junction bases: 5. The V gene's germline CDR1 is DFQATT and CDR2 SNEGSKA (reference sequence). The CDR3 is 10 amino acids. The CDR3 DNA follows: TGCAGTGCTACTGAGACAGGGCACACCTTC. Its translation is CSATETGHTF.

Many counts were recorded for this clone. Relative to the germline gene, one junction end is altered; a read error may explain this. CDR3 in amino acids: CASVLTGTDTQYF. In DNA, the CDR3 is TGTGCTAGTGTTTTGACGGGCACAGATACGCAGTATTTT. V usage is TRBV12-5 and J usage is TRBJ2-3; unclear D gene. The CDR3 sequence is 13 residues long. CDR1 and CDR2 from the germline V gene are LGHNT and FRNRAP. Together with reference TRBV12-5 and TRBJ2-3, the CDR3 gives the full variable domain: DARVTQTPRHKVTEMGQEVTMRCQPILGHNTVFWYRQTMMQGLELLAYFRNRAPLDDSGMPKDRFSAEMPDATLATLKIQPSEPRDSAVYFCASVLTGTDTQYFGPGTRLTVL.

The chain recombines TRBV5-4 with TRBJ2-7; possibly TRBD1 for D (6 bases). V lost 2 bases, J lost 6 bases, and 12 bases lay in between. Germline V gene data show CDR1 as SGHNT and CDR2 as YYREEE (reference sequence). The CDR3 extends over 13 amino acids. CDR3 in amino acids: CASSLDTGSEQYF. The CDR3 nucleotides read TGTGCCAGCAGCTTAGATACAGGGTCCGAGCAGTACTTC. The complete variable domain, with remaining parts taken from reference TRBV5-4 and TRBJ2-7, reads ETGVTQSPTHLIKTRGQQVTLRCSSQSGHNTVSWYQQALGQGPQFIFQYYREEENGRGNFPPRFSGLQFPNYSSELNVNALELDDSALYLCASSLDTGSEQYFGPGTRLTVT.

This clone was counted only a few times. V is TRBV19 and J is TRBJ2-3, with TRBD1 as a possible D gene (5 bases). The V gene's germline CDR1 is LNHDA and CDR2 SQIVND (reference sequence). This CDR3 has 13 amino acids. Trimming shortened V by 5 bases and J by 2 bases, and 8 bases separated the two germline ends. For the CDR3, the DNA is TGTGCCAGTAGTGTGGACAACACAGATACGCAGTATTTT. It is translated as CASSVDNTDTQYF.

The J gene is TRBJ1-1, the V gene TRBV10-3, with 7 bases matching TRBD1. CDR1 and CDR2 (germline): ENHRY, SYGVKD. CDR3 length equals 13 residues. Unmatched junction bases numbered 4, after V lost 9 bases and J lost 0 bases. The CDR3 loop reads CAIKGQLNTEAFF. In DNA form, the CDR3 reads TGTGCCATAAAGGGACAGCTGAACACTGAAGCTTTCTTT.

This clone turned up a few times. The chain is built from TRBV9 and TRBJ1-2; TRBD1 is a possible D gene (5 bases). V shed 2 bases and J shed 4 bases, with 12 bases lying between them. Germline V lookup: CDR1 SGDLS, CDR2 YYNGEE. The CDR3 runs 14 residues. The DNA of the CDR3 is TGTGCCAGCAGCGTGGCGGGACGGAGCTATGGCTACACCTTC. This encodes CASSVAGRSYGYTF.

The CDR3 coding sequence is TGTGCCAGCAGTTTTAGCGGGGGGCGGGATACGCAGTATTTT. This codes for CASSFSGGRDTQYF. This chain joins TRBV27 and TRBJ2-3, with 10 positions matching TRBD2. This CDR3 has 14 residues. Germline V gives CDR1 MNHEY, CDR2 SMNVEV (reference sequence). Unmatched junction bases numbered 3, after V lost 3 bases and J lost 6 bases.

This clone was seen more than once but under ten times. This rearrangement joins TRBV6-5 to TRBJ1-1; D is ambiguous. The CDR3 has 12 amino acids. CDR1 is MNHEY, CDR2 SVGAGI, per germline. The V and J ends lost 8 bases and 11 bases respectively, with 18 bases between them. The CDR3 here is CASGSGSGGAFF. The CDR3, as DNA: TGTGCCAGCGGATCGGGCAGCGGTGGGGCTTTCTTT.

A few counts support this clone. J is TRBJ2-5 and V is TRBV9; possible D gene TRBD2, 7 bases. V lost 3 bases, J lost 3 bases, and 15 bases lay in between. Germline CDR1 SGDLS, CDR2 YYNGEE. This CDR3 has 15 amino acids. The CDR3 sequence: CASSASRGGEETQYF. The DNA of the CDR3 is TGTGCCAGCAGCGCCTCCCGCGGGGGCGAAGAGACCCAGTACTTC.

The DNA of the CDR3 is TGTGCCAGCAGTTACCAGGGGGATCAACAGCCCCAGCATTTT. Residues: CASSYQGDQQPQHF. The chain is built from TRBV6-6 and TRBJ1-5; TRBD1 agrees at 7 bases. Germline V lookup: CDR1 MNHNY, CDR2 SVGAGI (reference sequence). This CDR3 has 14 residues. The junction had 5 bases not matched to a gene; V was cut back by 2 bases and J by 7 bases.

The J gene is TRBJ2-5, the V gene TRBV5-1; 11 bases line up with TRBD2. In germline, CDR1 is SGHRS, CDR2 YFSETQ. This CDR3 comprises 16 residues. With V trimmed by 4 bases and J by 5 bases, 10 bases remained unmatched. The CDR3 region has the DNA TGCGCCAGCAGCCTTGGGCAACTAGCGGGGGTGGAGACCCAGTACTTC. Encoded protein: CASSLGQLAGVETQYF.

V usage is TRBV5-1 and J usage is TRBJ1-1; 9 bases are shared with TRBD1. Germline assignment: CDR1 SGHRS and CDR2 YFSETQ. Unmatched junction bases numbered 4, after V lost 3 bases and J lost 4 bases. The CDR3 sequence is 14 residues long. CDR3 in amino acids: CASSSTGGGTEAFF. Written as DNA, the CDR3 is TGCGCCAGCAGCTCCACAGGGGGCGGCACTGAAGCTTTCTTT.

This chain uses TRBV5-1 with TRBJ2-7; perhaps TRBD2 as D (6 bases). Trimming left V 2 bases short and J 0 bases short, with 15 bases between. This CDR3 is built from 16 residues. CDR1 is SGHRS and CDR2 is YFSETQ in the germline V gene. The CDR3 region has the DNA TGCGCCAGCAGCTTTGCGGGGCCAAGGAGCTCCTACGAGCAGTACTTC. Residues: CASSFAGPRSSYEQYF.

This rearrangement joins TRBV7-2 to TRBJ2-7; weak D call: TRBD2 (6 bases). Trimming cost V 3 bases and J 6 bases, with 12 bases left between them. The CDR3 is 13 residues long. Germline V lookup: CDR1 SGHTA, CDR2 FQGNSA. The CDR3 loop is CASSFPSVGEQYF. The CDR3 DNA reads TGTGCCAGCAGCTTCCCTAGCGTAGGCGAGCAGTACTTC.

This clone came up a few times. The chain carries TRBV19 and TRBJ1-5; TRBD1 matches 8 bases. The germline V gene encodes CDR1 LNHDA and CDR2 SQIVND (reference sequence). The CDR3 loop spans 15 amino acids. V shed 8 bases, J shed 2 bases, and the junction held 8 bases outside the gene matches. In nucleotides, the CDR3 is TGTGCCAGTGACCAGGGGGCGCAACGCAATCAGCCCCAGCATTTT. Its translation: CASDQGAQRNQPQHF.

The table lists this clone with a few counts. The J gene is TRBJ2-5, the V gene TRBV7-9; 7 bases align to TRBD1. This CDR3 has 13 amino acids. Germline loops: CDR1 SEHNR, CDR2 FQNEAQ (reference sequence). With 2 bases clipped from V and 5 bases from J, the junction kept 2 bases outside the gene matches. As DNA, the CDR3 is TGTGCCAGCAGCTTAAGGGGGCTTGAGACCCAGTACTTC. Its translation is CASSLRGLETQYF.

This clone was counted a few times. The chain is built from TRBV29-1 and TRBJ1-5; 7 bases line up with TRBD1. CDR3 length equals 12 residues. J was trimmed by 3 bases and V by 6 bases; bases with no gene match: 2. Germline V lookup: CDR1 SQVTM, CDR2 ANQGSEA. The CDR3 sequence is CSVGTANQPQHF. The CDR3 DNA follows: TGCAGCGTGGGGACAGCCAATCAGCCCCAGCATTTT.

Note on this clone: Other DNA sequences in the same sample also yield this CDR3. CDR3: CASSLRRGTEAFF. The CDR3 DNA follows: TGTGCCAGCAGCTTGAGGAGGGGAACTGAAGCTTTCTTT. V usage is TRBV7-2 and J usage is TRBJ1-1; weak D call: TRBD1 (5 bases). The V and J ends lost 3 bases and 5 bases respectively, with 10 bases between them. CDR1 SGHTA and CDR2 FQGNSA come from the germline V gene. The CDR3 is made up of 13 amino acids.

V and J are TRBV10-3 and TRBJ2-7; TRBD2 matches at 11 bases. In germline, CDR1 is ENHRY, CDR2 SYGVKD. This CDR3 contains 14 residues. V trimming: 7 bases; J trimming: 3 bases; junction bases outside the gene matches: 5. In DNA form, the CDR3 reads TGTGCCATCACTAGTACTAGCGGGGGCTACGAGCAGTACTTC. Protein: CAITSTSGGYEQYF.

This clone has just a few counts. The chain combines TRBV9 with TRBJ1-3; D not certain. V was cut by 0 bases and J by 0 bases, with 7 bases left in between. The CDR3 length is 15 residues. Germline CDR1 SGDLS, CDR2 YYNGEE. CDR3 sequence (DNA): TGTGCCAGCAGCGTAGACTACGACTCTGGAAACACCATATATTTT. It encodes CASSVDYDSGNTIYF.

The table lists this clone with a few counts. The chain couples TRBV29-1 to TRBJ2-2; 10 bases fit TRBD1. This CDR3 is 13 amino acids long. The junction had 3 bases not matched to a gene; V was cut back by 7 bases and J by 4 bases. Germline CDR1 is SQVTM and CDR2 is ANQGSEA. In DNA form, the CDR3 reads TGCAGCGCCCGGACAGGGGGCACCGGGGAGCTGTTTTTT. As protein: CSARTGGTGELFF.